This T cell receptor (beta chain) was sequenced for a study of blood T cell repertoires in COVID-19. For the study at large: Nucleic acid was either cDNA or gDNA, and it came from T cells, B-cell-depleted T cells, or PBMCs.

Data came from immunoSEQ multiplex PCR; TCRdb stores just in-frame clones and leaves some out. The sample comprises under 300,000 clones, roughly 89% of which are singletons, and less than 3% rests with the top ten. The sequenced sample was peripheral blood. The sequence came from a woman aged 30 to 39 with active or convalescent COVID-19.

The CDR3 here is CASSLSDRGLYGYTF. For the CDR3, the DNA is TGCGCCAGCAGCTTGAGCGACAGGGGGCTCTATGGCTACACCTTC. The chain employs TRBV5-1 and TRBJ1-2, with TRBD1 matching 10 bases. Trimming cost V 1 base and J 4 bases; bases outside gene matches: 4. The CDR3 spans 15 residues. The germline V gene encodes CDR1 SGHRS and CDR2 YFSETQ.